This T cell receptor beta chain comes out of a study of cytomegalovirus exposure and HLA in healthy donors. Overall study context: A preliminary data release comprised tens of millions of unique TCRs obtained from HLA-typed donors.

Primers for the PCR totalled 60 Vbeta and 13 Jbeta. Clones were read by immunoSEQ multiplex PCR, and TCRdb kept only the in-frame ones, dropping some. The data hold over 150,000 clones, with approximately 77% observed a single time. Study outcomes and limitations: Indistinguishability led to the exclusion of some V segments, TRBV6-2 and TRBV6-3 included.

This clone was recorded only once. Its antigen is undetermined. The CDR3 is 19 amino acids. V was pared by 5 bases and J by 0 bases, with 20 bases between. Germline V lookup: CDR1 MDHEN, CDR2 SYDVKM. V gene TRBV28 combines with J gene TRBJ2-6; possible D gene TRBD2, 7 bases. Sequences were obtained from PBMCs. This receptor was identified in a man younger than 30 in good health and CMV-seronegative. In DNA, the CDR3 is TGTGCCAGCAGTCGCTTCCAGGGAGGGGGAACCTCTGGGGCCAACGTCCTGACTTTC. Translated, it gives CASSRFQGGGTSGANVLTF.